One sample yielded the 4 T cell receptor beta chains listed below, sequenced in a study of cytomegalovirus exposure and HLA in healthy donors. The PCR had 60 Vbeta and 13 Jbeta primers. Sequencing used immunoSEQ multiplex PCR; TCRdb keeps in-frame clones, though not all of them. The table has tens of thousands of clones, 80% to 90% seen once. Sample: PBMCs. Receptor source: a woman aged 30 to 39 in good health and CMV-seropositive.

The chain couples TRBV11-2 to TRBJ2-2; D not certain. Germline loops: CDR1 SGHAT, CDR2 FQNNGV. This CDR3 has 15 amino acids. Trimming removed 0 bases from V and 3 bases from J, with 8 bases in between. The CDR3 is CASSLDPSDTGELFF. DNA for the CDR3: TGTGCCAGCAGCTTAGATCCTTCAGACACCGGGGAGCTGTTTTTT.

This chain links TRBV12-5 with TRBJ2-5; 7 nucleotides align to TRBD1. The germline V gene encodes CDR1 LGHNT and CDR2 FRNRAP. The junction had 12 bases not matched to a gene; V was cut back by 6 bases and J by 5 bases. The CDR3 is made up of 15 amino acids. The chain's CDR3 is CASGKTTGLVETQYF. CDR3 sequence (DNA): TGTGCTAGTGGAAAAACGACAGGGTTGGTCGAGACCCAGTACTTC.

This chain uses TRBV6-6 with TRBJ1-4; D is ambiguous. Germline V gene lookup returns CDR1 MNHNY and CDR2 SVGAGI (reference sequence). Trimming pared 6 bases from V and 0 bases from J, leaving 8 bases between. The CDR3 consists of 14 residues. The CDR3 region is CASSQRATNEKLFF. The CDR3 nucleotides are TGTGCCAGCAGCCAAAGAGCAACTAATGAAAAACTGTTTTTT.

CDR3 in amino acids: CSVEKYSNTEAFF. DNA for the CDR3: TGCAGCGTTGAAAAATACTCGAACACTGAAGCTTTCTTT. The chain links TRBV29-1 to TRBJ1-1; D gene uncertain. Deletions cut 2 bases from V and 1 base from J, with 8 bases between. The V gene's germline CDR1 is SQVTM and CDR2 ANQGSEA. This CDR3 spans 13 amino acids. Drawing the rest from reference TRBV29-1 and TRBJ1-1, the complete variable domain is SAVISQKPSRDICQRGTSLTIQCQVDSQVTMMFWYRQQPGQSLTLIATANQGSEATYESGFVIDKFPISRPNLTFSTLTVSNMSPEDSSIYLCSVEKYSNTEAFFGQGTRLTVV.